The 11 T cell receptor beta chains below come from one sample, sequenced in a study of blood T cells in healthy people across ages. It was with a sample-barcoded 5' primer and a J-beta primer mix that a second PCR of roughly 7 to 12 cycles was run. TCRdb re-called the 5' RACE reads with MiXCR, one entry per CDR3 protein. The sample lists around 850,000 distinct CDR3 sequences; under 40% were seen once. Sequences were obtained from blood. Receptors originate from a man younger than 35 in good health.

The J gene is TRBJ1-1, the V gene TRBV12-3 or TRBV12-4; no clear D gene. The CDR3 is made up of 13 amino acids. Deletions cut 5 bases from V and 6 bases from J, with 13 bases between. CDR3 DNA sequence: TGTGCCAGCAGTGTGTCCGTGGTCCCTGAAGCTTTCTTT. This encodes CASSVSVVPEAFF.

In its sample, this clonotype was seen many times. The CDR3 sequence: CASRPGLPTDTQYF. For the CDR3, the DNA is TGCGCCAGTCGGCCTGGACTCCCCACAGATACGCAGTATTTT. The rearrangement uses TRBV5-1 and TRBJ2-3; the D gene is possibly TRBD2 (5 bases). V was clipped by 8 bases and J by 2 bases, with 15 bases between them. CDR3 length: 14 amino acids. Germline V CDR1 and CDR2: SGHRS, YFSETQ.

This clonotype was counted between two and nine times. The chain combines TRBV20-1 with TRBJ2-1, with TRBD1 matching 9 bases. The end of the DNA fits TRBJ2-7 better, so the J call may be wrong. Germline V CDR1 and CDR2: DFQATT, SNEGSKA (reference sequence). This CDR3 spans 15 amino acids. Here the CDR3 reads CSAGGTGRSYNEQYF. In nucleotides, the CDR3 is TGCAGTGCTGGGGGGACAGGGCGCTCCTACAATGAGCAGTACTTC.

The gene calls are TRBV28 and TRBJ2-1, with D possibly being TRBD1 or TRBD2 (5 bases each). The germline V and J ends were trimmed by 2 bases and 13 bases, with 15 bases remaining between them. The CDR3 is made up of 13 amino acids. The germline V gene encodes CDR1 MDHEN and CDR2 SYDVKM. The CDR3 loop is CASSLEGTETQFF. The CDR3 coding sequence is TGTGCCAGCAGTTTAGAAGGGACGGAGACCCAGTTCTTC.

This clonotype has a handful of counts. The chain couples TRBV10-3 to TRBJ2-3; D assignment may be TRBD1 or TRBD2 (6 bases each). Germline V gene data show CDR1 as ENHRY and CDR2 as SYGVKD. CDR3 length: 16 amino acids. V was pared by 6 bases and J by 0 bases, with 16 bases between. The CDR3, as DNA: TGTGCCATCAGCGTAACTCAGGGGACTAGCACAGATACGCAGTATTTT. Translation: CAISVTQGTSTDTQYF.

This clonotype was counted a few times. The genes are TRBV5-4 and TRBJ1-2; a weak D match, TRBD1 (6 bases). Deletions cut 0 bases from V and 2 bases from J, with 8 bases between. CDR3 length: 14 amino acids. The germline gives CDR1 SGHNT, CDR2 YYREEE (reference sequence). The CDR3, as DNA: TGTGCCAGCAGCTTGGTCGGACAGAACTATGGCTACACCTTC. Its translation: CASSLVGQNYGYTF.

This clonotype was counted a few times. The chain is built from TRBV5-1 and TRBJ1-5; maybe TRBD1 (6 bases). CDR3 length: 15 residues. Germline lookup yields CDR1 SGHRS and CDR2 YFSETQ. The V and J ends lost 2 bases and 3 bases respectively, with 12 bases between them. The CDR3 spells CASSFGWGANQPQHF. The CDR3 nucleotides read TGCGCCAGCAGCTTTGGGTGGGGGGCCAATCAGCCCCAGCATTTT.

The V gene is TRBV30, the J gene TRBJ2-4; no reliable D call. The last part of the DNA fits TRBJ2-7 better; the J call may be wrong. The CDR3 is 14 amino acids. Germline V gene lookup returns CDR1 GTSNPN and CDR2 SVGIG (reference sequence). CDR3 in amino acids: CAWSFPTETLEQYF. CDR3 sequence (DNA): TGTGCCTGGAGTTTCCCGACTGAGACGCTCGAGCAGTACTTC.

The V and J genes are TRBV7-3 and TRBJ2-3; 9 bases line up with TRBD2. CDR1 is SGHTA, CDR2 FQGTGA, per germline. The CDR3 covers 16 residues. V dropped 8 bases and J dropped 2; count of bases not matched to a gene: 11. The DNA of the CDR3 is TGTGCCAGCGGCCACTTAGCGGGGGCCCTCACAGATACGCAGTATTTT. It is translated as CASGHLAGALTDTQYF.

The chain carries TRBV29-1 and TRBJ1-2; a possible D gene is TRBD1 (6 bases). There are 15 residues in the CDR3. Trimming removed 6 bases from V and 4 bases from J, with 21 bases in between. The V gene's germline CDR1 is SQVTM and CDR2 ANQGSEA. The CDR3 coding sequence is TGCAGCGTCCGACCCCCGACAGGAGGGATCTATGGCTACACCTTC. Amino acids: CSVRPPTGGIYGYTF.

The rearrangement links TRBV7-2 to TRBJ1-2; D is unresolved. The germline V gene has CDR1 SGHTA and CDR2 FQGNSA. This CDR3 comprises 16 residues. V shed 5 bases and J shed 4 bases, with 20 bases lying between them. DNA of the CDR3: TGTGCCAGCAGCCCCCATCAAGGGCTAACTATCTATGGCTACACCTTC. Translating gives CASSPHQGLTIYGYTF.